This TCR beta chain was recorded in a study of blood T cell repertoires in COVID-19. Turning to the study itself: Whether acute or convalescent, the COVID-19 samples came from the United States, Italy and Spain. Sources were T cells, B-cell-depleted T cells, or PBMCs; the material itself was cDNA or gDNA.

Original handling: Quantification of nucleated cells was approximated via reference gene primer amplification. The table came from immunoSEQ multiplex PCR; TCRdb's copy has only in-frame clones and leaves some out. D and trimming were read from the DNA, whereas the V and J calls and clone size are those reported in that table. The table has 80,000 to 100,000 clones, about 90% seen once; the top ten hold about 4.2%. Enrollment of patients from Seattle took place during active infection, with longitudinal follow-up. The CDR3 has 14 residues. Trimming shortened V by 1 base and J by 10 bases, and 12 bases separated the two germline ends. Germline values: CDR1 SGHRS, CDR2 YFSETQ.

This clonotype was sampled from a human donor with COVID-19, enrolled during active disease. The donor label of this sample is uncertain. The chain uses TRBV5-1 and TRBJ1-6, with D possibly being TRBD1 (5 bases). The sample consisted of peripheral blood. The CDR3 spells CASSLSGMGSPLHF. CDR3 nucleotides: TGCGCCAGCAGCTTGTCAGGGATGGGCTCACCCCTCCACTTT.